This T cell receptor beta chain derives from a study of cytomegalovirus exposure and HLA in healthy donors. V was shortened by 3 bases and J by 2 bases, with 7 bases between the two germline ends. The CDR3 runs 13 residues. Germline assignment: CDR1 MNHNS and CDR2 SASEGT. The primer mix had 60 Vbeta and 13 Jbeta primers. Clones were read by immunoSEQ multiplex PCR, and TCRdb kept only the in-frame ones, dropping some. The sample lists more than 150,000 clones, roughly 87% occurring once. The J gene is TRBJ2-5, the V gene TRBV6-1; D not certain. Sequenced material: PBMCs. This sequence was found in a girl under three years old in good health and CMV-seronegative. CDR3 amino acids: CASSDVRQETQYF. CDR3 nucleotides: TGTGCCAGCAGTGATGTCAGACAAGAGACCCAGTACTTC.